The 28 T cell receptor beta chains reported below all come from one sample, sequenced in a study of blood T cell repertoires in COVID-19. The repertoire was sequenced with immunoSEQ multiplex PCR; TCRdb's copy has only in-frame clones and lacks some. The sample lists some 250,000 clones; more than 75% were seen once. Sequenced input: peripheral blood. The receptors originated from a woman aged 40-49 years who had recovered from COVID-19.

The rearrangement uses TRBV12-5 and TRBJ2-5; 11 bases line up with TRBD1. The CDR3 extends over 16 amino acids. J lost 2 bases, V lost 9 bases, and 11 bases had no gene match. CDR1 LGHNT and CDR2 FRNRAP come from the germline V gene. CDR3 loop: CASAGTGGGGQETQYF. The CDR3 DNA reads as TGTGCTAGCGCCGGGACAGGGGGTGGTGGGCAAGAGACCCAGTACTTC. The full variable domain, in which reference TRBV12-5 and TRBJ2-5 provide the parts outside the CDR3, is DARVTQTPRHKVTEMGQEVTMRCQPILGHNTVFWYRQTMMQGLELLAYFRNRAPLDDSGMPKDRFSAEMPDATLATLKIQPSEPRDSAVYFCASAGTGGGGQETQYFGPGTRLLVL.

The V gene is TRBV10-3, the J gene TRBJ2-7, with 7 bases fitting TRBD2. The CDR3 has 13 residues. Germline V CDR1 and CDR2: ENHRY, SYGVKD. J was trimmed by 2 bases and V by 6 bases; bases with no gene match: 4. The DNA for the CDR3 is TGTGCCATCAGCGGGACTAACACCTACGAGCAGTACTTC. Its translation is CAISGTNTYEQYF.

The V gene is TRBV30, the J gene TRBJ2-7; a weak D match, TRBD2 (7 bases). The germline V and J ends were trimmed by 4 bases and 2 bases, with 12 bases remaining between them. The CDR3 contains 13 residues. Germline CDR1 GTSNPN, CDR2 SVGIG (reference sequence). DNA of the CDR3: TGTGCCTGGACCCCGGGGGGCCCCTACGAGCAGTACTTC. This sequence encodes CAWTPGGPYEQYF.

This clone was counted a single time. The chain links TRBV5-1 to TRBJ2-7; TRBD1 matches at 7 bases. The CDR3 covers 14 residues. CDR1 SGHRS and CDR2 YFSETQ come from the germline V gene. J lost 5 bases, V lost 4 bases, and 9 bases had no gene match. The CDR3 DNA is TGCGCCAGCAGCCCGGGACAGACAACTAACGAGCAGTACTTC. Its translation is CASSPGQTTNEQYF.

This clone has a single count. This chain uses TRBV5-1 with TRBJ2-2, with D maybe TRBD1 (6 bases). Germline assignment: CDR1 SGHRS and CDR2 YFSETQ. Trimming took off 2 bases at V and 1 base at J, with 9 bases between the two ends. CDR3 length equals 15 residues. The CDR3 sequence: CASSLGQRNTGELFF. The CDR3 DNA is TGCGCCAGCAGCTTAGGACAGAGGAACACCGGGGAGCTGTTTTTT.

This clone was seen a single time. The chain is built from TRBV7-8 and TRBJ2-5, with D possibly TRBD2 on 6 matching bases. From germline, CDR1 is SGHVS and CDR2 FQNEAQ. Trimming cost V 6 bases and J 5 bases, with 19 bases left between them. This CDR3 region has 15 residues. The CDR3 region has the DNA TGTGCCAGCAGACCTACTAGCACAGCGAGGGAGACCCAGTACTTC. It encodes CASRPTSTARETQYF.

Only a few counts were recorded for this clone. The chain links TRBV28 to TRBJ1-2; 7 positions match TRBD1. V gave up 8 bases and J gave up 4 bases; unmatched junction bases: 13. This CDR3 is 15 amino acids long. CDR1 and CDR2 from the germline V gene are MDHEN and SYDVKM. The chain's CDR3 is CASRRQGVSAYGYTF. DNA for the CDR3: TGTGCCAGCCGAAGGCAGGGGGTATCGGCCTATGGCTACACCTTC.

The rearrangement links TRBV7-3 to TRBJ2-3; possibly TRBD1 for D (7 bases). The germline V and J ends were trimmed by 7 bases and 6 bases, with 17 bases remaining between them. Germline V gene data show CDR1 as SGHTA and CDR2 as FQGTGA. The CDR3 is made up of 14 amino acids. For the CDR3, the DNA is TGTGCCAGCAACCCTCAGGGGGGCCGGGATACGCAGTATTTT. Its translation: CASNPQGGRDTQYF.

The DNA of the CDR3 is TGTGCCAGCAGCGTAGGGTCCGCGAGCGGAAACACCATATATTTT. Protein: CASSVGSASGNTIYF. The chain couples TRBV9 to TRBJ1-3; D is uncertain. Germline V gene sequence: CDR1 SGDLS, CDR2 YYNGEE. V lost 0 bases and J lost 4, with 11 bases in between. This CDR3 contains 15 residues.

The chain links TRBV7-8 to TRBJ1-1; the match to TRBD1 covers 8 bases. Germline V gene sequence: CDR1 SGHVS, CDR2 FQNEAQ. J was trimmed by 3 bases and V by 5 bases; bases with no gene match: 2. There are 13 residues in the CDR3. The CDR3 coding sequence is TGTGCCAGCAGCAACAGGGGGGACACTGAAGCTTTCTTT. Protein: CASSNRGDTEAFF.

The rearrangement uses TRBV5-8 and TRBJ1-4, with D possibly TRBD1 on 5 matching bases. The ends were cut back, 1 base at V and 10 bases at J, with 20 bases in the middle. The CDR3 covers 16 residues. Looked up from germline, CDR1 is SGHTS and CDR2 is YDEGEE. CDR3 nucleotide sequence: TGTGCCAGCAGCTTGTACTCGACGGCCTCGGGGGGAAAACTGTTTTTT. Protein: CASSLYSTASGGKLFF.

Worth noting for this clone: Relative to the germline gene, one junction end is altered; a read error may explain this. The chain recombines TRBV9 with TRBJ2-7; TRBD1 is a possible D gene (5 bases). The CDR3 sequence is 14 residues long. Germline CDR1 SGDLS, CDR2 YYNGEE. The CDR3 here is CAGSPHDRRSEQYF. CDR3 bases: TGTGCCGGCAGCCCACACGACAGACGCTCGGAGCAGTACTTC.

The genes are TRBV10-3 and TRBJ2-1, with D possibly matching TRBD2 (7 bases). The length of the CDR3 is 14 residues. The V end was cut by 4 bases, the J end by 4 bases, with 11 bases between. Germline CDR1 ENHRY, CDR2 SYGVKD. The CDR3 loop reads CAISGGGLYNEQFF. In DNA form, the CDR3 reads TGTGCCATCAGTGGGGGGGGCTTGTACAATGAGCAGTTCTTC.

CDR3 DNA: TGTGCCAGCAGCCCTGGGGGCCTTCTGGCCTATGGCTACACCTTC. Protein: CASSPGGLLAYGYTF. The chain links TRBV3-1 (or the pseudogene TRBV3-2) to TRBJ1-2, with D possibly matching TRBD1 (6 bases). The CDR3 runs 15 residues. CDR1 and CDR2 from the germline V gene are LGHDT and YNNKEL (reference sequence). The ends were cut back, 4 bases at V and 4 bases at J, with 16 bases in the middle.

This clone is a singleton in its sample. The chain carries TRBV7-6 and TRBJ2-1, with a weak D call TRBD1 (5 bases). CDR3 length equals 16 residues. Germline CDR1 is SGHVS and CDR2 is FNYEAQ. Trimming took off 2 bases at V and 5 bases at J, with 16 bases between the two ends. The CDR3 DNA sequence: TGTGCCAGCAGCTTAAGCCCCATGGGGCCCAACAATGAGCAGTTCTTC. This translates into CASSLSPMGPNNEQFF.

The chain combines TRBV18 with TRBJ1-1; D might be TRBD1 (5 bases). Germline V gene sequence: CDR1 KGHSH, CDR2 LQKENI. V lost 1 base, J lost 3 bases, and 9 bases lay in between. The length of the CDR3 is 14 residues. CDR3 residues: CASSPQGRHTEAFF. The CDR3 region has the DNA TGTGCCAGCTCACCACAGGGGAGGCACACTGAAGCTTTCTTT. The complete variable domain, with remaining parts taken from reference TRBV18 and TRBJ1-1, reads NAGVMQNPRHLVRRRGQEARLRCSPMKGHSHVYWYRQLPEEGLKFMVYLQKENIIDESGMPKERFSAEFPKEGPSILRIQQVVRGDSAAYFCASSPQGRHTEAFFGQGTRLTVV.

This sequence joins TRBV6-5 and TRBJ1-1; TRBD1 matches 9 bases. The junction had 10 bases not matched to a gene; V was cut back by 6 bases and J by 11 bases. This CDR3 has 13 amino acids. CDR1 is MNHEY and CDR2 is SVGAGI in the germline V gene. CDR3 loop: CASRGQGPQLAFF. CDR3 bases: TGTGCCAGCAGAGGACAGGGGCCCCAGTTGGCTTTCTTT.

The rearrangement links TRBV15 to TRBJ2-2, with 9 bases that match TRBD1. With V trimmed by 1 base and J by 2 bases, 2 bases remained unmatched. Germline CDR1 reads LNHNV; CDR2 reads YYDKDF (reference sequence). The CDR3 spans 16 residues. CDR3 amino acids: CATSRGDRANTGELFF. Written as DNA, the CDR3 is TGTGCCACCAGCAGAGGGGACAGGGCTAACACCGGGGAGCTGTTTTTT.

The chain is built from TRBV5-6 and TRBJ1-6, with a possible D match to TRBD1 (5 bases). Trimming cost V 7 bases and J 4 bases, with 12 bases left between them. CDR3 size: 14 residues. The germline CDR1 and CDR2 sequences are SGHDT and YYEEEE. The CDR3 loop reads CASHGSGYNSPLHF. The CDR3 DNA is TGTGCCAGCCACGGGTCAGGGTATAATTCACCCCTCCACTTT.

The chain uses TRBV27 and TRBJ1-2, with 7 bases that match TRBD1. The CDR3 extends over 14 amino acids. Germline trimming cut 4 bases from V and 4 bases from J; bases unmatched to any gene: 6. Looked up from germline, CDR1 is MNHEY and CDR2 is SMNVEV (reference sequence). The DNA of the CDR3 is TGTGCCAGCAGTTCCCGGGACAGCGGCTATGGCTACACCTTC. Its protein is CASSSRDSGYGYTF.

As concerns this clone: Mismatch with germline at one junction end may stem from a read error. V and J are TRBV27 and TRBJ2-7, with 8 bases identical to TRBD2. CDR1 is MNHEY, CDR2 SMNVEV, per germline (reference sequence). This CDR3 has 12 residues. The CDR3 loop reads CASAAPAGVIGF. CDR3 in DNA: TGTGCCAGCGCTGCCCCAGCGGGAGTTATTGGCTTC.

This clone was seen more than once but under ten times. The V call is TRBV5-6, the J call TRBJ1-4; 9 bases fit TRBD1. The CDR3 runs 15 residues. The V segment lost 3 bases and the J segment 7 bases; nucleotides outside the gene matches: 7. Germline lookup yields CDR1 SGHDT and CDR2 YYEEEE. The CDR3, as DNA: TGTGCCAGCAGCTACGGGACAGGGATAATTGAAAAACTGTTTTTT. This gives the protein CASSYGTGIIEKLFF.

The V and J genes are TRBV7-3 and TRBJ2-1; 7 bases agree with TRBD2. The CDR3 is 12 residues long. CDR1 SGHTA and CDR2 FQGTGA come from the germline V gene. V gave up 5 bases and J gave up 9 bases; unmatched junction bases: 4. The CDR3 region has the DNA TGTGCCAGCAGCCCCCCGGGGGGTGAGCAGTTCTTC. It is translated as CASSPPGGEQFF.

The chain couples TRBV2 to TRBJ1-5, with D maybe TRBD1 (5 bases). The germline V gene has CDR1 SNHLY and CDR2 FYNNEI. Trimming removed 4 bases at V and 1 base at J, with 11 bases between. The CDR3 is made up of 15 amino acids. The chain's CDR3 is CASSGGRASNQPQHF. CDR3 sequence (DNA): TGTGCCAGCAGTGGCGGCAGGGCGAGCAATCAGCCCCAGCATTTT.

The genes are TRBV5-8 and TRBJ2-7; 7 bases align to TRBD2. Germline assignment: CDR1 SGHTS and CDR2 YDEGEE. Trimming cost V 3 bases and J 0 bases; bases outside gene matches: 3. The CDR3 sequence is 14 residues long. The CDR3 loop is CASSSSGNSYEQYF. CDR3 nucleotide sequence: TGTGCCAGCAGCTCCAGCGGGAACTCCTACGAGCAGTACTTC.

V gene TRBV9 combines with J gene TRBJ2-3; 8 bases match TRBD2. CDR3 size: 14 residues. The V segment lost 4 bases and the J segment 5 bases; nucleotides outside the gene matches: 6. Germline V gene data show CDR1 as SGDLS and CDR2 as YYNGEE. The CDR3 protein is CASSPGLAQDTQYF. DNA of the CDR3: TGTGCCAGCAGCCCCGGACTAGCCCAAGATACGCAGTATTTT.

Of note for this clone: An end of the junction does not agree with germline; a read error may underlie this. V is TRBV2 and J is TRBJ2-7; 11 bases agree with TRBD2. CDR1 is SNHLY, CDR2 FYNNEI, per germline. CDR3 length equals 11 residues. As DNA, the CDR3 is TGTGCCAGCAGGACTAGCGGGACCCTTGGTTTC. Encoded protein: CASRTSGTLGF. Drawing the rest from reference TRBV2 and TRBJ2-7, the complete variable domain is EPEVTQTPSHQVTQMGQEVILRCVPISNHLYFYWYRQILGQKVEFLVSFYNNEISEKSEIFDDQFSVERPDGSNFTLKIRSTKLEDSAMYFCASRTSGTLGFGPGTRLTVT.

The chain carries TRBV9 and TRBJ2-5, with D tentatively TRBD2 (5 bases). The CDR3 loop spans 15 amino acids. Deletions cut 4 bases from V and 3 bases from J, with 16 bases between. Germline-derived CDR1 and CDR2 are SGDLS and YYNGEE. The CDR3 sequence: CASSHRGTREETQYF. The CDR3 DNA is TGTGCCAGCAGCCACCGGGGAACTAGGGAAGAGACCCAGTACTTC.